The subject of this entry is one T cell receptor beta chain. DNA loading was fixed at roughly 0.35 ug for all bulk PBMC samples. The table came from immunoSEQ multiplex PCR; TCRdb's copy has only in-frame clones and leaves some out. The sample shows 14,000 to 15,000 clones, roughly 89% of them seen only once. This record belongs to a study of blood T cell dynamics during melanoma immunotherapy. Looking at the study overall: Standard first-line treatment here was pembrolizumab or nivolumab plus ipilimumab in metastatic melanoma.

V was pared by 0 bases and J by 0 bases, with 12 bases between. Germline CDR1 and CDR2: LGHNA and YSLEER. The CDR3 has 17 amino acids. As to time point: week 3, after first cycle of checkpoint inhibitor. Specimen: blood, collected from a patient treated with checkpoint blockade. The chain carries TRBV4-3 and TRBJ1-3; D is perhaps TRBD1 (6 bases). This TCR was recovered from a human donor with melanoma. CDR3 residues: CASSQEGAGFSGNTIYF. The CDR3 DNA sequence: TGCGCCAGCAGCCAAGAGGGGGCAGGTTTCTCTGGAAACACCATATATTTT.